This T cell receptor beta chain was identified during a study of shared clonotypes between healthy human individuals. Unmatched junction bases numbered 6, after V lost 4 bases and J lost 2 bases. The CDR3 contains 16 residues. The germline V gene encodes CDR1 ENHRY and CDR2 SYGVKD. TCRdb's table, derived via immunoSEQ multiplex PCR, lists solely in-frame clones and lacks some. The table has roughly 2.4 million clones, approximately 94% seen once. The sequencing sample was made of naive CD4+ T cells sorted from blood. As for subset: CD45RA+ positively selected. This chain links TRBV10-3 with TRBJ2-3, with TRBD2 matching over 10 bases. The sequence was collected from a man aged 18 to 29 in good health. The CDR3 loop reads CAISANSGGYTDTQYF. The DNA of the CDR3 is TGTGCCATCAGTGCAAATAGCGGGGGGTACACAGATACGCAGTATTTT.